These T cell receptor beta chains were read from a single sample in a study of response to subunit inactivated influenza vaccine. MiXCR, run by TCRdb on the RT-PCR reads, gives a single entry per CDR3 protein. The sample holds roughly 790,000 distinct CDR3 sequences, around 21% seen once. Sample: PBMCs from blood, taken about 5 days after vaccination. All receptors derive from a man aged 50-59 years who received an inactivated influenza vaccine. Each CDR3 is given with its conserved first and last residue. D genes are given only for firm matches. Where a row states a size, it is once, few, many or the class of an expanded clone; other rows omit it.

TRBV5-1	.	TRBJ2-7	few	TGCGCCAGCAGCAACCGGGACACGGGTTCCTACGAGCAGTACTTC	CASSNRDTGSYEQYF
TRBV10-2	.	TRBJ1-2	.	TGCGCCAGCCGCGTCGGGGGCGGTTTTGCTCCCTCCGGCGACTATGGCTACACCTTC	CASRVGGGFAPSGDYGYTF
TRBV12-3/TRBV12-4	.	TRBJ2-3	.	TGTGCCAGCAGTTACAGGGGAGGCGGGTGGGATACGCAGTATTTT	CASSYRGGGWDTQYF
TRBV5-5	.	TRBJ2-5	many	TGTGCCAGCAGCCGGCCGGGGGGCGTAGAGACCCAGTACTTC	CASSRPGGVETQYF
TRBV4-3	.	TRBJ2-3	few	TGCGCCAGCAGCCAAGGGGTCGTGGACTATTCCGAAGATACGCAGTATTTT	CASSQGVVDYSEDTQYF
TRBV12-3/TRBV12-4	.	TRBJ2-4	.	TGTGCCAGCAGTTCCTTCATCAGCGCCAAAAACATTCAGTACTTC	CASSSFISAKNIQYF
TRBV11-2	.	TRBJ2-1	.	TGTGCCAGCAGCTTAGATAGTCCTTTCGCTAATGAGCAGTTCTTC	CASSLDSPFANEQFF
TRBV6-1	.	TRBJ2-3	.	TGTGCCAGCAAACGTACAGGGGGACTAGCAGAAGATACGCAGTATTTT	CASKRTGGLAEDTQYF
TRBV30	.	TRBJ2-1	.	TGTGCCTGGAGCCCAAAGGGAACCCCCAGGTTCTTC	CAWSPKGTPRFF
TRBV30	.	TRBJ1-2	.	TGTGCCTGGAGCGCGGGGGGCAGCTATGGCTACACCTTC	CAWSAGGSYGYTF
TRBV9	.	TRBJ1-5	few	TGTGCCAGCAGTGAGGGGGTTAGCAATCAGCCCCAGCATTTT	CASSEGVSNQPQHF
TRBV5-1	TRBD1	TRBJ2-1	few	TGCGCCAGCAGCACGGGACAGGGGGCTCTCAATGAGCAGTTCTTC	CASSTGQGALNEQFF
TRBV6-1	.	TRBJ1-2	.	TGTGCCAGCACAGGGCTGTTCTTTAACTATGGCTACACCTTC	CASTGLFFNYGYTF
TRBV20-1	TRBD1	TRBJ1-6	few	TGCAGTGCTAGAGATCCCGGACAGGGAAATTCACCCCTCCACTTT	CSARDPGQGNSPLHF
TRBV12-3/TRBV12-4	.	TRBJ1-4	few	TGTGCCAGCAGTGAAGGGCGTGGTATATCTGAAAAACTGTTTTTT	CASSEGRGISEKLFF
TRBV4-3	.	TRBJ2-7	few	TGCGCCAGCAGCCAAGACTGGGCAGCCCCAACCTACGAGCAGTACTTC	CASSQDWAAPTYEQYF
TRBV20-1	TRBD1	TRBJ1-6	.	TGCAGTGCTAGACAGACAGGGACTTACTCACCCCTCCACTTT	CSARQTGTYSPLHF
TRBV10-3	TRBD2	TRBJ2-3	few	TGTGCCATCAGGGGAGCGGGGGCTAGGACAGATACGCAGTATTTT	CAIRGAGARTDTQYF
TRBV11-2	TRBD1	TRBJ1-5	few	TGTGCCAGCAGGGCCGGGACAGGGGACCCCTTGAGCAATCAGCCCCAGCATTTT	CASRAGTGDPLSNQPQHF
TRBV20-1	TRBD1	TRBJ2-5	few	TGCAGTGCCCCGAGACAGGGGTTTAGGCAAGAGACCCAGTACTTC	CSAPRQGFRQETQYF
TRBV6-2/TRBV6-3	.	TRBJ2-3	.	TGTGCCAGCGGGAGACTGGACACAGATACGCAGTATTTT	CASGRLDTDTQYF
TRBV29-1	TRBD2	TRBJ2-3	few	TGCAGCGTTGTGGGGATAGCGGGGGCTCGCACAGATACGCAGTATTTT	CSVVGIAGARTDTQYF
TRBV20-1	.	TRBJ2-1	few	TGCAGTGCTAGGATCAACAGGTTGTCAGCTCAAAGCTCCTACAATGAGCAGTTCTTC	CSARINRLSAQSSYNEQFF
TRBV20-1	.	TRBJ1-6	.	TGCAGTGCTAGAGGGGGGGGTTCACCCCTCCACTTT	CSARGGGSPLHF
TRBV29-1	TRBD1	TRBJ2-7	few	TGCAGCGTCAAGGGACAGGGAAATCGGGAGCAGTACTTC	CSVKGQGNREQYF
TRBV7-8	.	TRBJ2-2	few	TGTGCCAGCAGCTTAGACGGAAAGGCAGTCGGGGAGCTGTTTTTT	CASSLDGKAVGELFF
TRBV10-1	.	TRBJ1-1	.	TGCGCCAGCAGTGGGGGGCCCGACACTGAAGCTTTCTTT	CASSGGPDTEAFF
TRBV20-1	.	TRBJ1-6	.	TGCAGTGCTCCAGGGGCCAACTCCTATAATTCACCCCTCCACTTT	CSAPGANSYNSPLHF
TRBV27	TRBD1	TRBJ2-7	few	TGTGCCAGCAGTTCCCGGGACAGGGCCTTCGAGCAGTACTTC	CASSSRDRAFEQYF
TRBV24-1	.	TRBJ2-1	.	TGTGCCACCAGTGATTCTGCTAGAAATGAGCAGTTCTTC	CATSDSARNEQFF
TRBV7-2	.	TRBJ2-3	.	TGTGCCAGCAGCACCCTGGGGGGCGGCGCAGATACGCAGTATTTT	CASSTLGGGADTQYF
TRBV10-3	TRBD1	TRBJ2-4	.	TGTGCCATCAGGGGGACAGGGGATGCTGGGGACATTCAGTACTTC	CAIRGTGDAGDIQYF
TRBV11-2	.	TRBJ1-2	few	TGTGCCAGCAGCTTAGACCTCGGGACGGTAAACTATGGCTACACCTTC	CASSLDLGTVNYGYTF
TRBV7-9	TRBD2	TRBJ2-1	.	TGTGCCAGCAGCTTAGAGGGACTAGCGGGCTTCAATGAGCAGTTCTTC	CASSLEGLAGFNEQFF
TRBV6-1	.	TRBJ2-2	few	TGTGCCACGACCCGATGGAGGAACACCGGGGAGCTGTTTTTT	CATTRWRNTGELFF
TRBV7-9	.	TRBJ2-2	.	TGTGCCAGCAGCCTTAGGGGCATGCCGAACACCGGGGAGCTGTTTTTT	CASSLRGMPNTGELFF
TRBV12-3/TRBV12-4	TRBD1	TRBJ1-2	.	TGTGCCAGCAGCCTTAGCAAGGGACAGAACTATGGCTACACCTTC	CASSLSKGQNYGYTF
TRBV4-2	.	TRBJ2-5	few	TGTGCCAGCAGCCAAGATGGACTACCTGAACAGACCCAGTACTTC	CASSQDGLPEQTQYF
TRBV12-3/TRBV12-4	.	TRBJ2-4	few	TGTGCCAGCAGTTTCGGGGGGCGCGTGGCCAAAAACATTCAGTACTTC	CASSFGGRVAKNIQYF
TRBV25-1	TRBD1	TRBJ2-4	few	TGTGCCAGCAGTGGGCGCAGGACAGGTCGCATCCGGCAAATCCTAGCCAAAAACATTCAGTACTTC	CASSGRRTGRIRQILAKNIQYF
TRBV12-3/TRBV12-4	.	TRBJ2-7	few	TGTGCCAGCAGTCCATCTCAGGGTCCCTACGAGCAGTACTTC	CASSPSQGPYEQYF
TRBV20-1	TRBD1	TRBJ2-7	.	TGCAGTGCTAGAGATCTTTATAGGGGGCAGTACGAGCAGTACTTC	CSARDLYRGQYEQYF
TRBV6-6	.	TRBJ2-1	few	TGTGCCAGCAGCGCCCGGGCCAGCAGTGAGCAGTTCTTC	CASSARASSEQFF
TRBV28	TRBD1	TRBJ1-6	.	TGTGCCAGCAGTTTCCGGGACAGGAGATATTCACCCCTCCACTTT	CASSFRDRRYSPLHF
TRBV13	.	TRBJ2-7	.	TGTGCCAGCAGCTTAGCGGTGGTTGGGCAGGGATCCTACGAGCAGTACTTC	CASSLAVVGQGSYEQYF
TRBV7-6	TRBD1	TRBJ2-7	.	TGTGCCAGCAGCACCCGTCGGGGACAGGGGATCTACGAGCAGTACTTC	CASSTRRGQGIYEQYF
TRBV4-1	.	TRBJ2-7	few	TGCGCCAGCAGCCAAGAAGCCGGGGGCGGCGAGCAGTACTTC	CASSQEAGGGEQYF